This TCR beta chain was captured in a study of cytomegalovirus exposure and HLA in healthy donors. General study points: A later look showed TCR association rates differing by HLA locus, highest for DRB1 and lowest for HLA-C. In a later analysis, an Asian-associated ancestry cluster reportedly showed fewer N-insertions than the approximately 610-donor mean.

The donors gave bone marrow, and they were healthy. PCR amplification relied on 60 Vbeta primers (plus 13 Jbeta primers). In the authors' workflow: In a later analysis, some 11 million of 60 million to 80 million unique beta chains occurred in at least two donors. Measured with immunoSEQ multiplex PCR; TCRdb has only the in-frame clones, and not every one. V and J calls and clone size are given by that table; D and trimming were obtained from the DNA. Among about 160,000 clones, about two thirds were seen once, and the ten largest hold around 2.8%. The CDR3 consists of 13 residues. Germline-derived CDR1 and CDR2 are MNHNS and SASEGT. V lost 3 bases, J lost 5 bases, and 10 bases lay in between. This clone turned up a few times. Its antigen remains unknown.

The chain couples TRBV6-1 to TRBJ1-1; D is possibly TRBD1 (6 bases). The receptor was isolated from a woman aged 25 to 39 in good health and CMV-seronegative. Source material: PBMCs. The CDR3 is CASSEQRGTEAFF. CDR3 DNA: TGTGCCAGCAGTGAGCAGAGGGGGACTGAAGCTTTCTTT.